This TCR beta chain was captured by sequencing in a study of radiation and T cells in renal cell carcinoma. Overall study results and limits: In blood, top tumor clones expanded by 2 weeks, shrinking by 4.

The CDR3 has 15 amino acids. V trimming: 8 bases; J trimming: 0 bases; junction bases outside the gene matches: 7. Per germline, CDR1 GTSNPN and CDR2 SVGIG (reference sequence). This clone was detected only once. The antigen is not known. Generated by immunoSEQ multiplex PCR, the TCRdb table keeps only in-frame clones and is missing some. The sample carries some 75,000 clones, 82% recorded once. Stated time point: blood 2 weeks post-SBRT. This sample's treatment: 15 Gy SBRT to primary tumor, nephrectomy 4 weeks later. The TCR was taken from a man aged 60-69 years with renal cell carcinoma. The specimen was blood, collected from a patient whose treatment included radiotherapy and nephrectomy. The chain couples TRBV30 to TRBJ2-6; 7 bases map to TRBD1. CDR3 in amino acids: CATGTDLSGANVLTF. The CDR3 DNA is TGTGCCACCGGGACAGACCTCTCTGGGGCCAACGTCCTGACTTTC. Using reference TRBV30 and TRBJ2-6 for the parts outside the CDR3, the full variable domain is SQTIHQWPATLVQPVGSPLSLECTVEGTSNPNLYWYRQAAGRGLQLLFYSVGIGQISSEVPQNLSASRPQDRQFILSSKKLLLSDSGFYLCATGTDLSGANVLTFGAGSRLTVL.